A single sample is the source of the 18 T cell receptor beta chains below, sequenced in a study of cytomegalovirus exposure and HLA in healthy donors. In the PCR, 60 Vbeta and 13 Jbeta primers were used. Data came from immunoSEQ multiplex PCR; TCRdb stores just in-frame clones and leaves some out. The repertoire holds about 130,000 clones, with roughly 80% as singletons. Specimen: PBMCs. The receptors come from a girl aged 2-10 years in good health and CMV-seronegative.

The chain recombines TRBV6-5 with TRBJ2-7, with 10 bases aligning to TRBD2. CDR1 and CDR2 (germline): MNHEY, SVGAGI. The length of the CDR3 is 12 residues. The V gene end was trimmed by 6 bases and the J gene end by 8 bases; junction bases not matched to a gene: 4. In nucleotides, the CDR3 is TGTGCCAGCAGCGGAACTAGCGGGAAGCAGTACTTC. Amino acid sequence: CASSGTSGKQYF.

V gene TRBV27 combines with J gene TRBJ2-7; 10 positions match TRBD2. The CDR3 extends over 17 amino acids. V lost 2 bases, J lost 3 bases, and 10 bases stayed unmatched. Germline CDR1 MNHEY, CDR2 SMNVEV (reference sequence). CDR3 amino acids: CASSLESSSGSYYEQYF. CDR3 coding DNA: TGTGCCAGCAGTTTAGAGAGTTCTAGCGGGAGTTACTACGAGCAGTACTTC.

The chain has TRBV15 and TRBJ2-3; a weak D match, TRBD1 (6 bases). Trimming removed 3 bases at V and 5 bases at J, with 15 bases between. From germline, CDR1 is LNHNV and CDR2 YYDKDF (reference sequence). CDR3 length: 15 residues. CDR3: CATSSLQGRGDTQYF. CDR3 nucleotides: TGTGCCACCAGCAGCCTACAGGGCCGGGGAGATACGCAGTATTTT.

The chain employs TRBV27 and TRBJ1-4; the match to TRBD1 covers 7 bases. Germline CDR1 MNHEY, CDR2 SMNVEV (reference sequence). The CDR3 totals 15 residues. Germline trimming cut 2 bases from V and 6 bases from J; bases unmatched to any gene: 6. The CDR3 protein is CASSLKRGRDEKLFF. The CDR3 bases are TGTGCCAGCAGTTTAAAAAGGGGGCGGGATGAAAAACTGTTTTTT.

This clone was detected once. This sequence joins TRBV6-1 and TRBJ2-3; the match to TRBD2 covers 7 bases. Germline V CDR1 and CDR2: MNHNS, SASEGT. The V segment lost 7 bases and the J segment 0 bases; nucleotides outside the gene matches: 7. This CDR3 has 15 amino acids. CDR3 in DNA: TGTGCCAGCACCAGGAGGACTAGTAGCACAGATACGCAGTATTTT. Amino acids: CASTRRTSSTDTQYF.

The gene calls are TRBV21-1 and TRBJ1-5; the table's D gene call, TRBD1, was not cross checked with the DNA. TRBV21-1 is labeled a pseudogene. The CDR3 contains 17 residues. In nucleotides, the CDR3 is TGTGCCAGCAGCAAAGACAGGGGCCTAAAGGGCAATCAGCCCCAGCATTTT. Its translation is CASSKDRGLKGNQPQHF.

This chain links TRBV7-3 with TRBJ1-4; 8 nucleotides match TRBD1. This CDR3 is 16 amino acids long. Germline values: CDR1 SGHTA, CDR2 FQGTGA. Losses at the gene ends were 3 bases for V and 6 bases for J; bases not matched to a gene: 9. The CDR3 bases are TGTGCCAGCAGCTTCCGTAACAGGGGGGTAGATGAAAAACTGTTTTTT. It specifies CASSFRNRGVDEKLFF. Looking up the rest from reference TRBV7-3 and TRBJ1-4 gives the full variable domain: GAGVSQTPSNKVTEKGKYVELRCDPISGHTALYWYRQSLGQGPEFLIYFQGTGAADDSGLPNDRFFAVRPEGSVSTLKIQRTERGDSAVYLCASSFRNRGVDEKLFFGSGTQLSVL.

The chain recombines TRBV6-6 with TRBJ2-7, with D perhaps TRBD2 (6 bases). CDR3 length equals 12 residues. The germline gives CDR1 MNHNY, CDR2 SVGAGI (reference sequence). Trimming shortened V by 7 bases and J by 4 bases, and 11 bases separated the two germline ends. The CDR3 is CASTSEGYEQYF. As DNA, the CDR3 is TGTGCCAGCACCTCGGAGGGGTACGAGCAGTACTTC.

The chain is built from TRBV5-1 and TRBJ2-3; D perhaps matches TRBD1 (6 bases). The CDR3 extends over 16 amino acids. Germline V gene data show CDR1 as SGHRS and CDR2 as YFSETQ. V lost 2 bases to trimming and J lost 0 bases, with 13 bases between them. CDR3 protein: CASSLRGHQSTDTQYF. The CDR3 bases are TGCGCCAGCAGCTTAAGGGGACACCAAAGCACAGATACGCAGTATTTT.

V gene TRBV2 combines with J gene TRBJ2-7, with 7 bases fitting TRBD2. Germline CDR1 and CDR2: SNHLY and FYNNEI. J gave up 4 bases and V 7 bases, and 13 bases lay outside the gene matches. The CDR3 totals 15 residues. The CDR3, as DNA: TGTGCCAGCAAGGAGCGGGGAGCTGAAAATTACGAGCAGTACTTC. This translates into CASKERGAENYEQYF.

This chain joins TRBV12-5 and TRBJ1-6; D is possibly TRBD1 (5 bases). Per the germline V gene, CDR1 is LGHNT and CDR2 is FRNRAP. CDR3 length: 15 residues. V lost 3 bases and J 6 bases, leaving 12 bases between the germline ends. CDR3 sequence reads: CASGLGQGTNSPLHF. The CDR3 DNA reads TGTGCTAGTGGTTTAGGGCAGGGCACTAATTCACCCCTCCACTTT.

This chain joins TRBV19 and TRBJ1-5; D gene unclear. This CDR3 comprises 15 residues. Germline CDR1 LNHDA, CDR2 SQIVND (reference sequence). The ends were cut back, 3 bases at V and 4 bases at J, with 13 bases in the middle. CDR3 nucleotide sequence: TGTGCCAGTAGTATTGTTCGGGTTGAAAATCAGCCCCAGCATTTT. Amino acid sequence: CASSIVRVENQPQHF.

This clone has only a few counts. The chain uses TRBV4-3 and TRBJ2-1; TRBD2 agrees at 7 bases. The germline gives CDR1 LGHNA, CDR2 YSLEER. V lost 0 bases to trimming and J lost 12 bases; unmatched junction nucleotides: 14. The CDR3 runs to 16 residues. The CDR3 bases are TGCGCCAGCAGCCAAGAGTGGGGCAGCGGGGTGATTTGGCAGTTCTTC. It specifies CASSQEWGSGVIWQFF.

The chain combines TRBV7-9 with TRBJ2-7; perhaps TRBD2 as D (5 bases). Germline loops: CDR1 SEHNR, CDR2 FQNEAQ (reference sequence). The CDR3 is 15 residues long. V lost 1 base, J lost 7 bases, and 17 bases lay in between. CDR3 nucleotides: TGTGCCAGCAGCTTAGTTGCGGTCCCAAGGGAGGAGCAGTACTTC. The encoded protein is CASSLVAVPREEQYF.

The chain uses TRBV10-3 and TRBJ2-5, with TRBD2 matching 10 bases. The CDR3 contains 16 residues. CDR1 is ENHRY, CDR2 SYGVKD, per germline. V shed 4 bases, J shed 1 base, and the junction held 6 bases outside the gene matches. CDR3 sequence (DNA): TGTGCCATCAGTGTCCCTAGCGGGGGTTCCCAAGAGACCCAGTACTTC. Its translation: CAISVPSGGSQETQYF.

This chain uses TRBV28 with TRBJ2-1; a weak D match, TRBD2 (6 bases). Trimming stripped 5 bases from V and 6 bases from J, with 14 bases between. This CDR3 comprises 14 residues. The V gene's germline CDR1 is MDHEN and CDR2 SYDVKM. The CDR3 nucleotides are TGTGCCAGCAGTGTGGACGGGGGTGGCAATGAGCAGTTCTTC. Translating gives CASSVDGGGNEQFF.

The chain links TRBV6-6 to TRBJ1-5; perhaps TRBD1 as D (6 bases). V was pared by 5 bases and J by 4 bases, with 15 bases between. This CDR3 region has 15 residues. Germline values: CDR1 MNHNY, CDR2 SVGAGI (reference sequence). In DNA, the CDR3 is TGTGCCAGCAGTCCGACAGGTATGGGGAATCAGCCCCAGCATTTT. Protein: CASSPTGMGNQPQHF.

This clone was observed once. V usage is TRBV25-1 and J usage is TRBJ2-5; 7 bases are shared with TRBD1. CDR1 and CDR2 from the germline V gene are MGHDK and SYGVNS. Trimming took 9 bases from V and 5 from J; bases not matched to a gene: 6. CDR3 size: 12 residues. CDR3 in DNA: TGTGCCAGTAACAGGGGAGTGGAGACCCAGTACTTC. This codes for CASNRGVETQYF.